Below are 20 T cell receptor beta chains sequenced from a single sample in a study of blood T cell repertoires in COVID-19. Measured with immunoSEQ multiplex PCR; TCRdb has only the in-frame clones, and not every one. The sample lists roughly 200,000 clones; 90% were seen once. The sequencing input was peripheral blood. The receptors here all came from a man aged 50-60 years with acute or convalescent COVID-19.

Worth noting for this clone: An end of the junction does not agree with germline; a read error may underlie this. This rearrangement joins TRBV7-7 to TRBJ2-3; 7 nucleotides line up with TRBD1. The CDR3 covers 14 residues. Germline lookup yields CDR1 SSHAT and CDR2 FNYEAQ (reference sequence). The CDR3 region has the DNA TGTGCTAGCAGCTTAGGACAGGCCACAGATACGCAGTATTTT. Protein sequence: CASSLGQATDTQYF.

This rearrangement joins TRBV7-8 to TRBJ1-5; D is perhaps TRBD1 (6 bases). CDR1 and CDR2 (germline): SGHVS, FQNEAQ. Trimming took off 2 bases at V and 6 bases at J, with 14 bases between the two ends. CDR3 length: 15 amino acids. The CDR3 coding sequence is TGTGCCAGCAGCTTAAGGGGGACCCTCAGTCAGCCCCAGCATTTT. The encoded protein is CASSLRGTLSQPQHF.

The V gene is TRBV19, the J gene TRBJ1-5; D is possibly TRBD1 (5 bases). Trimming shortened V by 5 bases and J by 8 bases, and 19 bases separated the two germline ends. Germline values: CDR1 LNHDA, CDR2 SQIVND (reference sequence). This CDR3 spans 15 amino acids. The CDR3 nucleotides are TGTGCCAGTAGTGGGGGGGAGAGAGATTGGGAGCCCCAGCATTTT. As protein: CASSGGERDWEPQHF.

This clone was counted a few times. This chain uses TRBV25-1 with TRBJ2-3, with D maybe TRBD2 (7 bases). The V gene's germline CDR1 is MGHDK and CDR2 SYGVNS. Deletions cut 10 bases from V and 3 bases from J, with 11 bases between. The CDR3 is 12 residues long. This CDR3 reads CATGGATDTQYF. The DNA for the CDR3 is TGTGCCACTGGGGGGGCTACAGATACGCAGTATTTT. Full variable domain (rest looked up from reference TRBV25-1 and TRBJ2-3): EADIYQTPRYLVIGTGKKITLECSQTMGHDKMYWYQQDPGMELHLIHYSYGVNSTEKGDLSSESTVSRIRTEHFPLTLESARPSHTSQYLCATGGATDTQYFGPGTRLTVL.

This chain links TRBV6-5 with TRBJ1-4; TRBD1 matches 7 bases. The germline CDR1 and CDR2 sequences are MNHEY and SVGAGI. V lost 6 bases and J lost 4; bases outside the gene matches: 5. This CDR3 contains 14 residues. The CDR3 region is CASRGGQLNEKLFF. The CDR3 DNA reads TGTGCCAGCAGGGGGGGACAGCTTAATGAAAAACTGTTTTTT.

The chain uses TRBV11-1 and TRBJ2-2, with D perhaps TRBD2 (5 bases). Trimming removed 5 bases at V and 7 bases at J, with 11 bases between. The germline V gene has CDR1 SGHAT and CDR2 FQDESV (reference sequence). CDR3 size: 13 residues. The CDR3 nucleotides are TGTGCCAGCAGCCCGCGCGGGCTCGGGGAGCTGTTTTTT. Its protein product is CASSPRGLGELFF.

The CDR3, as DNA: TGTGCCACCAGTGATTCGGGACAGGTTGTAGAAAAACTGTTTTTT. This codes for CATSDSGQVVEKLFF. The J gene is TRBJ1-4, the V gene TRBV24-1, with 8 bases aligning to TRBD1. The CDR3 has 15 residues. V lost 2 bases and J lost 8; bases outside the gene matches: 6. In germline, CDR1 is KGHDR, CDR2 SFDVKD.

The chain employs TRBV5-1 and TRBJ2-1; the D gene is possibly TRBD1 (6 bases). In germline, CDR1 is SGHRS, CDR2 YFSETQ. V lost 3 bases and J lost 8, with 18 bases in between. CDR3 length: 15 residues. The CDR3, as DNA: TGCGCCAGCAGCTCTCCCCAGGGGACGTTCGATGAGCAGTTCTTC. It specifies CASSSPQGTFDEQFF.

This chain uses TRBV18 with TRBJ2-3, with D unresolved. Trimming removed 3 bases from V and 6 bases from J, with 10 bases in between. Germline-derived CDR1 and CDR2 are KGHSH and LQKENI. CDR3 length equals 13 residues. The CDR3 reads CASSPSVADTQYF. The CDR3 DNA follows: TGTGCCAGCTCACCCAGCGTCGCGGATACGCAGTATTTT.

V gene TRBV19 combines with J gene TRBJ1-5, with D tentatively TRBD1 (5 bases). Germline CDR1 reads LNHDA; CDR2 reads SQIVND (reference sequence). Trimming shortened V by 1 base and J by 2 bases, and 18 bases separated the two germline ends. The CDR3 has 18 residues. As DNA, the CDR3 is TGTGCCAGTAGTATAGGTACAGCCTGGAGGGGCGGCAATCAGCCCCAGCATTTT. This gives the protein CASSIGTAWRGGNQPQHF.

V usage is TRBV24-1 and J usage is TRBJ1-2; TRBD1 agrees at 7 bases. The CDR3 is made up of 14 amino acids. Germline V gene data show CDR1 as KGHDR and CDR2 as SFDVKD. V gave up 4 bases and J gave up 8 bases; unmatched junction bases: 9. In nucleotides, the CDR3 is TGTGCCACCAGTGACTCCGGACAGGTCGGGGGCTACACCTTC. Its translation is CATSDSGQVGGYTF.

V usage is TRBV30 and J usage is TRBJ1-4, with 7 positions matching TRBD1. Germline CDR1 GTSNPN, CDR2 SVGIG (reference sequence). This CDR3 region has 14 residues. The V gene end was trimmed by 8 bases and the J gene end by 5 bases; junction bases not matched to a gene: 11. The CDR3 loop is CATPRTGANEKLFF. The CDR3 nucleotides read TGTGCCACCCCACGCACAGGGGCGAATGAAAAACTGTTTTTT.

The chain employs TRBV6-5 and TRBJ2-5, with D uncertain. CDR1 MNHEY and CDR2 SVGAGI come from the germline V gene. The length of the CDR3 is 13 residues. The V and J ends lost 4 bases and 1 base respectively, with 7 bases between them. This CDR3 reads CASSSGSQETQYF. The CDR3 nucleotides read TGTGCCAGCAGTTCAGGAAGCCAAGAGACCCAGTACTTC.

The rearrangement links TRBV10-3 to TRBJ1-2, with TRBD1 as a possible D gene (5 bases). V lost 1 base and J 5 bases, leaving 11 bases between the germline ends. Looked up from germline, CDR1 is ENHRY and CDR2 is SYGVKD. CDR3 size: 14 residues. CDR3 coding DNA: TGTGCCATCAGTGAGTTAAACAGGCCTTATGGCTACACCTTC. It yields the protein CAISELNRPYGYTF.

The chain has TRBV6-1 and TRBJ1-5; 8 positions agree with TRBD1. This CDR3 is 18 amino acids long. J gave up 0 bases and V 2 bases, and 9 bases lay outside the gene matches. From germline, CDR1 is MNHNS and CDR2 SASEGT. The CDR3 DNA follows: TGTGCCAGCAGTGAACGGCCAACAGGGGGAGCTAGCAATCAGCCCCAGCATTTT. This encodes CASSERPTGGASNQPQHF.

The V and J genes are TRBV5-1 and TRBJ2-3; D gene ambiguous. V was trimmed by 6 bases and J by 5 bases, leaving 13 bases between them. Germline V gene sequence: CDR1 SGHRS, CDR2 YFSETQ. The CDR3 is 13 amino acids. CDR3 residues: CASNRQSEDTQYF. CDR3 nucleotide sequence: TGCGCCAGCAACCGCCAGAGCGAAGATACGCAGTATTTT.

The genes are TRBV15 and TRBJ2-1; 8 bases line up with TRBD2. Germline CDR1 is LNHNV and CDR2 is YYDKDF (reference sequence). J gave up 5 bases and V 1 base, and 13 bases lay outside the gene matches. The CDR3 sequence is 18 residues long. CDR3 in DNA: TGTGCCACCAGCAGAGTAGGAGCCGGGACTAGGCAAGACAATGAGCAGTTCTTC. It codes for CATSRVGAGTRQDNEQFF.

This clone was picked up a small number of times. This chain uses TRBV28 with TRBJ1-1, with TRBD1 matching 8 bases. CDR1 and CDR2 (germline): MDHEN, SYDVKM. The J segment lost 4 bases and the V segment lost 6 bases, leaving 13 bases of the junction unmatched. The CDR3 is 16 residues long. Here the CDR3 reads CASRPSTGTGGTEAFF. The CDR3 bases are TGTGCCAGCAGACCATCAACCGGGACAGGCGGCACTGAAGCTTTCTTT.

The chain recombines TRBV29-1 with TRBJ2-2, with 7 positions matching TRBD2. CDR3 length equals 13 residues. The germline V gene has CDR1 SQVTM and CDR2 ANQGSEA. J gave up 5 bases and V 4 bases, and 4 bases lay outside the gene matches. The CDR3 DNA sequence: TGCAGCGTTGCGGGGGGAACTACCGGGGAGCTGTTTTTT. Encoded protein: CSVAGGTTGELFF.

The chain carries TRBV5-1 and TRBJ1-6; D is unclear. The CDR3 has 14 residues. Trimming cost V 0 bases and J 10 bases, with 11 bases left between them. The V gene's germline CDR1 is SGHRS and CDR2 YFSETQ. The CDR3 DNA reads TGCGCCAGCAGCTTGGGGAACAGAGAATCACCCCTCCACTTT. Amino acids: CASSLGNRESPLHF.